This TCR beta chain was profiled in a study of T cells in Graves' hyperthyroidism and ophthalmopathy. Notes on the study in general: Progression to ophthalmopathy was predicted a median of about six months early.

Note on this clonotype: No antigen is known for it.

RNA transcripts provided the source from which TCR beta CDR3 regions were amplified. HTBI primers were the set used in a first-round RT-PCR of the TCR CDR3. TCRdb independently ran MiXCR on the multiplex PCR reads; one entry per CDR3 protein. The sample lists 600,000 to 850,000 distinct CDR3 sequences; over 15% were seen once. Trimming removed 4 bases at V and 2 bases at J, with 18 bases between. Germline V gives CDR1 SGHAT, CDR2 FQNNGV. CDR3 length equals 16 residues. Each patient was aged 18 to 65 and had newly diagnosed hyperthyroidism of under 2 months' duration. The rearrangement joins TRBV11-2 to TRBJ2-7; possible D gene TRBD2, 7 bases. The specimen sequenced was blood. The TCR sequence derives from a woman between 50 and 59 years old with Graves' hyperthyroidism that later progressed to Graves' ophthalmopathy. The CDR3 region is CASSSTEGGGPYEQYF. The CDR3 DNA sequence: TGTGCCAGCAGCTCAACAGAAGGGGGGGGACCCTACGAGCAGTACTTC.